This T cell receptor beta chain was obtained from a study of shared clonotypes between healthy human individuals. General observations from the study: Generation probabilities of non-shared clonotypes were lower (relative to those shared by all four donors). What naive subsets generally showed was a larger estimated richness than memory subsets showed.

The V end was cut by 4 bases, the J end by 5 bases, with 11 bases between. Germline lookup yields CDR1 SEHNR and CDR2 FQNEAQ (reference sequence). CDR3 length equals 13 residues. The assay ran at deep level. Assay: immunoSEQ multiplex PCR; the TCRdb copy retains only in-frame clones and omits some. The profile shows a few million clones, about nine tenths of them singletons. A remark on this clone: Its antigen is unknown.

CD4+ cells were split into CD45RA+ naive and CD45RA-negative memory subsets. The receptor was derived from a man aged 18 to 29 in good health. Some clones in this sample may be carry-over from other donors' samples. Sequencing used naive CD4+ T cells from PBMCs. Subset of the sample: CD45RA+ positively selected. This sequence joins TRBV7-9 and TRBJ1-1; D is perhaps TRBD1 (5 bases). CDR3 nucleotide sequence: TGTGCCAGCAGCTACTTGGGGGGGACTGAAGCTTTCTTT. It encodes CASSYLGGTEAFF.